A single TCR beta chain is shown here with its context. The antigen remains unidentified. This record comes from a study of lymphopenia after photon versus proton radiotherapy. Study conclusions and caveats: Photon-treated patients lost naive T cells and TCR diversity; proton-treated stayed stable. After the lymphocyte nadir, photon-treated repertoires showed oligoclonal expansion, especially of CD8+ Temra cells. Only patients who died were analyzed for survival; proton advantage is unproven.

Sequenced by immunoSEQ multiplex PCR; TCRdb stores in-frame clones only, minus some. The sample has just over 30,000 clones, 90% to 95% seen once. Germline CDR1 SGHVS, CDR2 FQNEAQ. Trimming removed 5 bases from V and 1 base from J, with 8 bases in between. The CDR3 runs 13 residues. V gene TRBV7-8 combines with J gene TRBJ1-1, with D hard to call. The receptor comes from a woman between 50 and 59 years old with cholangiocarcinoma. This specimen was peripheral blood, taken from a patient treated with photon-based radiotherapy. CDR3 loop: CASSGNRNTEAFF. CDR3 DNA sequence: TGTGCCAGCAGCGGAAACAGGAACACTGAAGCTTTCTTT.